This T cell receptor (beta chain) originates from a study of molecular identifiers for immune sequencing clone quantification. This CDR3 region has 14 residues. Germline loops: CDR1 GTSNPN, CDR2 SVGIG (reference sequence). V gave up 4 bases and J gave up 2 bases; unmatched junction bases: 5. Note on this clonotype: A much bigger clone sits one base away, suggesting this may be a read error.

TCRdb independently ran MiXCR on the PCR reads; one entry per CDR3 protein. The table has approximately 500,000 distinct CDR3 sequences, about 25% seen once. V is TRBV30 and J is TRBJ2-5; 9 nucleotides line up with TRBD2. Sequencing was performed on naive CD8+ T cells from blood, with Jurkat cell RNA spiked in. Subset: FACS-sorted CD8+CD4-CCR7+CD45RA+ naive T cells. This clonotype originated in a human donor in good health. Some libraries in this study had Jurkat cell RNA spiked in. The CDR3 loop reads CAWTGTSRQETQYF. CDR3 coding DNA: TGTGCCTGGACAGGGACTAGCCGTCAAGAGACCCAGTACTTC.